Here is one T cell receptor (beta chain) with its context. What it recognizes is unknown. This entry is derived from a study of CD8 T cells in ankylosing spondylitis. This CDR3 region has 14 residues. V lost 7 bases, J lost 3 bases, and 13 bases lay in between. CDR1 ENHRY and CDR2 SYGVKD come from the germline V gene. Study results and limitations: Ankylosing spondylitis blood appeared to carry a characteristic TCR beta motif of under ten highly homologous variants.

TCRdb itself ran the 5' RACE reads through MiXCR, one entry per CDR3 protein. In the table there are around 770,000 distinct CDR3 sequences, approximately 12% of which are singletons. Sequenced material: blood, either unsorted or a sorted T cell fraction (not recorded which). The chain recombines TRBV10-3 with TRBJ1-5, with D uncertain. This TCR derives from a male donor with ankylosing spondylitis. The CDR3 here is CAIKGGSPNQPQHF. CDR3 DNA: TGTGCCATCAAAGGCGGATCTCCCAATCAGCCCCAGCATTTT.